The next 13 T cell receptor beta chains were all read from a single sample in a study of CD8 T cells in Susac syndrome. Random hexamers were used to reverse transcribe about 0.5 to 1 ug of RNA. Via MiXCR, TCRdb re-called the immunoSEQ multiplex PCR reads, giving one row per CDR3 protein. The sample records roughly 200,000 distinct CDR3 sequences, roughly 94% being singletons. Sequencing was performed on CD4+ T cells from PBMCs. The receptors were sampled from a human donor with Susac syndrome.

The chain uses TRBV28 and TRBJ1-4, with D possibly TRBD1 on 6 matching bases. The germline gives CDR1 MDHEN, CDR2 SYDVKM. The germline V and J ends were trimmed by 5 bases and 5 bases, with 15 bases remaining between them. The CDR3 is 15 residues long. In DNA form, the CDR3 reads TGTGCCAGCAGTCACCTGACAGGAACCAATGAAAAACTGTTTTTT. This translates into CASSHLTGTNEKLFF.

The chain couples TRBV5-6 to TRBJ2-2; the match to TRBD1 covers 8 bases. Looked up from germline, CDR1 is SGHDT and CDR2 is YYEEEE. The CDR3 extends over 18 amino acids. V was pared by 4 bases and J by 0 bases, with 11 bases of the junction left unmatched. The CDR3 DNA reads as TGTGCCAGCAGCCAAATGGACAGGGCGTTTTCGAACACCGGGGAGCTGTTTTTT. It codes for CASSQMDRAFSNTGELFF.

This sequence joins TRBV20-1 and TRBJ2-1, with 10 bases matching TRBD2. The germline V gene has CDR1 DFQATT and CDR2 SNEGSKA (reference sequence). This CDR3 contains 16 residues. V trimming: 0 bases; J trimming: 4 bases; junction bases outside the gene matches: 6. The CDR3 nucleotides are TGCAGTGCTAGAGAAACTAGCGGGGTCTGGTACAATGAGCAGTTCTTC. Translated: CSARETSGVWYNEQFF.

This clonotype appeared a single time. The chain employs TRBV28 and TRBJ1-5; 8 bases line up with TRBD1. The junction had 8 bases not matched to a gene; V was cut back by 6 bases and J by 7 bases. The CDR3 contains 14 residues. Germline V gene sequence: CDR1 MDHEN, CDR2 SYDVKM. The CDR3 here is CASRDPGGPQPQHF. The CDR3 bases are TGTGCCAGCAGGGATCCAGGGGGCCCGCAGCCCCAGCATTTT.

DNA of the CDR3: TGTGCCAGCAGTTCGTCCGGGACGGAATATGGCTACACCTTC. Its translation: CASSSSGTEYGYTF. V gene TRBV28 combines with J gene TRBJ1-2, with a tentative D call TRBD1 (5 bases). V lost 4 bases to trimming and J lost 5 bases, with 14 bases between them. Germline values: CDR1 MDHEN, CDR2 SYDVKM. The CDR3 is made up of 14 amino acids.

As to this clonotype: An end of the junction differs from the germline gene, which may be a read error. The V call is TRBV7-9, the J call TRBJ2-1; D assignment may be TRBD1 or TRBD2 (5 bases each). The CDR3 sequence is 13 residues long. The V gene's germline CDR1 is SEHNR and CDR2 FQNEAQ (reference sequence). The DNA of the CDR3 is TGTGCCAGCACTGAGGGGCTCTACCATGAGCAGTTCTTC. Encoded protein: CASTEGLYHEQFF.

The chain couples TRBV3-1 to TRBJ2-3; TRBD2 matches 10 bases. Losses at the gene ends were 5 bases for V and 6 bases for J; bases not matched to a gene: 11. The CDR3 sequence is 16 residues long. Per germline, CDR1 LGHDT and CDR2 YNNKEL (reference sequence). The CDR3 sequence: CASSRGLAASGDTQYF. CDR3 DNA sequence: TGTGCCAGCAGCAGAGGACTAGCGGCCTCGGGGGATACGCAGTATTTT.

This clonotype was detected a few times. The chain has TRBV6-5 and TRBJ1-2; TRBD1 aligns across 8 bases. J gave up 5 bases and V 5 bases, and 7 bases lay outside the gene matches. The CDR3 contains 14 residues. The germline V gene has CDR1 MNHEY and CDR2 SVGAGI. The CDR3 DNA is TGTGCCAGCAGTCCGGACAGGGAGGGGTATGGCTACACCTTC. Translation gives CASSPDREGYGYTF.

The chain has TRBV30 and TRBJ1-4; no firm D call. The CDR3 is 16 amino acids. Germline V gene lookup returns CDR1 GTSNPN and CDR2 SVGIG (reference sequence). Trimming stripped 1 base from V and 0 bases from J, with 12 bases between. CDR3 sequence: CAWSGPGLSTNEKLFF. The CDR3 DNA reads TGTGCCTGGAGTGGTCCCGGGTTATCAACTAATGAAAAACTGTTTTTT.

CDR3 DNA: TGTGCCAGCAGCTTCTCGACAGCGAACACTGAAGCTTTCTTT. Encoded protein: CASSFSTANTEAFF. The chain links TRBV7-2 to TRBJ1-1; tentatively, D is TRBD1 (5 bases). V gave up 3 bases and J gave up 1 base, with 9 bases separating them. The CDR3 loop spans 14 amino acids. Germline V gene data show CDR1 as SGHTA and CDR2 as FQGNSA.

This clonotype turned up a few times. V gene TRBV18 combines with J gene TRBJ1-1, with D maybe TRBD1 (6 bases). V gave up 4 bases and J gave up 5 bases, with 14 bases separating them. The CDR3 is 14 amino acids. CDR1 is KGHSH, CDR2 LQKENI, per germline. CDR3 protein: CASSLTQQGTEAFF. The CDR3 DNA is TGTGCCAGCTCACTTACCCAACAGGGAACTGAAGCTTTCTTT.

This rearrangement joins TRBV7-2 to TRBJ1-2; the D is unclear. Trimming left V 3 bases short and J 8 bases short, with 19 bases between. Germline CDR1 and CDR2: SGHTA and FQGNSA. This CDR3 contains 15 residues. The CDR3 sequence: CASSFTAWANGGYTF. In DNA, the CDR3 is TGTGCCAGCAGCTTTACCGCGTGGGCCAACGGAGGCTACACCTTC. The variable domain in full, completed from reference TRBV7-2 and TRBJ1-2, reads GAGVSQSPSNKVTEKGKDVELRCDPISGHTALYWYRQSLGQGLEFLIYFQGNSAPDKSGLPSDRFSAERTGGSVSTLTIQRTQQEDSAVYLCASSFTAWANGGYTFGSGTRLTVV.

The chain uses TRBV7-2 and TRBJ2-5; possible D gene TRBD1, 7 bases. This CDR3 region has 14 residues. Germline loops: CDR1 SGHTA, CDR2 FQGNSA. Between the trimmed V and J ends, which lost 4 bases and 5 bases, there was a span of 14 bases. The CDR3 sequence: CASSSQGGRETQYF. For the CDR3, the DNA is TGTGCCAGCAGCTCCCAGGGGGGAAGGGAGACCCAGTACTTC.